A selection of T cell receptor beta chains follows, all from one sample in a study of control samples from healthy donors and cancer patients. TCRdb's table, derived via immunoSEQ multiplex PCR, lists solely in-frame clones and lacks some. The sample contains tens of thousands of clones, roughly 89% of which appear only once. Sequencing was done on a sample of blood. The receptors derive from a man in his fifties in good health. The CDR3 runs from the conserved cysteine through the conserved F or W. A D gene is named only where the DNA matches it firmly. A row's size may be missing; if present it is once, few, many or a size class.

clone size: -
V gene: TRBV30
J gene: TRBJ1-4
D gene: TRBD1
CDR3 protein: CASQGQGIPTNEKLFF
CDR3 DNA: TGTGCCAGCCAGGGACAGGGGATTCCAACTAATGAAAAACTGTTTTTT

clone size: -
V gene: TRBV27
J gene: TRBJ2-1
D gene: TRBD2
CDR3 protein: CASSLSFGGGPIRNEQFF
CDR3 DNA: TGTGCCAGCAGTTTATCGTTTGGCGGGGGGCCGATTAGAAATGAGCAGTTCTTC

clone size: -
V gene: TRBV29-1
J gene: TRBJ2-3
D gene: TRBD2
CDR3 protein: CSAKRGPGDTQYF
CDR3 DNA: TGCAGCGCTAAGCGGGGGCCAGGCGATACGCAGTATTTT

clone size: -
V gene: TRBV9
J gene: TRBJ1-2
D gene: -
CDR3 protein: CASSVAMGEDYGYTF
CDR3 DNA: TGTGCCAGCAGCGTAGCTATGGGGGAGGACTATGGCTACACCTTC

clone size: -
V gene: TRBV27
J gene: TRBJ2-5
D gene: -
CDR3 protein: CASSSPGGAEKTQYF
CDR3 DNA: TGTGCCAGCAGTTCCCCCGGGGGCGCAGAAAAGACCCAGTACTTC

clone size: -
V gene: TRBV7-9
J gene: TRBJ2-3
D gene: -
CDR3 protein: CASSSLTDTQYF
CDR3 DNA: TGTGCCAGCAGCTCATTAACAGATACGCAGTATTTT

clone size: -
V gene: TRBV18
J gene: TRBJ1-3
D gene: -
CDR3 protein: CASSSDSHSGNTIYF
CDR3 DNA: TGTGCCAGCTCATCCGACAGCCACTCTGGAAACACCATATATTTT

clone size: -
V gene: TRBV4-1
J gene: TRBJ1-4
D gene: -
CDR3 protein: CASSRTATNEKLFF
CDR3 DNA: TGCGCCAGCAGCCGGACAGCAACTAATGAAAAACTGTTTTTT

clone size: -
V gene: TRBV2
J gene: TRBJ1-6
D gene: -
CDR3 protein: CASSTRGGGFSPLHF
CDR3 DNA: TGTGCCAGCAGTACCCGGGGAGGGGGATTCTCACCCCTCCACTTT

clone size: few
V gene: TRBV7-3
J gene: TRBJ2-1
D gene: -
CDR3 protein: CASSFPPAPQQFF
CDR3 DNA: TGTGCCAGCAGCTTCCCCCCGGCCCCGCAGCAGTTCTTC

clone size: -
V gene: TRBV28
J gene: TRBJ1-2
D gene: -
CDR3 protein: CASRQDYFYTF
CDR3 DNA: TGTGCCAGCAGACAGGATTACTTCTACACCTTC

clone size: -
V gene: TRBV6-2/TRBV6-3
J gene: TRBJ1-5
D gene: -
CDR3 protein: CASSYYSNQPQHF
CDR3 DNA: TGTGCCAGCAGTTACTATAGCAATCAGCCCCAGCATTTT

clone size: -
V gene: TRBV5-1
J gene: TRBJ2-5
D gene: -
CDR3 protein: CASSFGETQYF
CDR3 DNA: TGCGCCAGCAGCTTTGGGGAGACCCAGTACTTC

clone size: -
V gene: TRBV20-1
J gene: TRBJ1-3
D gene: -
CDR3 protein: CSASKNTARFSGNTIYF
CDR3 DNA: TGCAGTGCTAGTAAGAATACCGCGAGATTCTCTGGAAACACCATATATTTT

clone size: -
V gene: TRBV5-1
J gene: TRBJ2-2
D gene: TRBD1
CDR3 protein: CASAQGQGIYTGELFF
CDR3 DNA: TGCGCCAGCGCCCAGGGACAGGGAATTTACACCGGGGAGCTGTTTTTT

clone size: few
V gene: TRBV7-2
J gene: TRBJ2-2
D gene: TRBD2
CDR3 protein: CASSTKAGTNTGELFF
CDR3 DNA: TGTGCCAGCAGCACCAAAGCGGGGACGAACACCGGGGAGCTGTTTTTT

clone size: -
V gene: TRBV20-1
J gene: TRBJ2-1
D gene: -
CDR3 protein: CSASPPSWGYNEQFF
CDR3 DNA: TGCAGTGCTAGTCCTCCCAGCTGGGGCTACAATGAGCAGTTCTTC

clone size: -
V gene: TRBV5-1
J gene: TRBJ1-5
D gene: TRBD1
CDR3 protein: CASSGGTGKNQPQHF
CDR3 DNA: TGCGCCAGCAGCGGCGGGACAGGAAAAAATCAGCCCCAGCATTTT

clone size: -
V gene: TRBV9
J gene: TRBJ1-3
D gene: TRBD1
CDR3 protein: CASSTGTGAGNTIYF
CDR3 DNA: TGTGCCAGCAGCACGGGGACAGGGGCTGGAAACACCATATATTTT

clone size: -
V gene: TRBV30
J gene: TRBJ2-7
D gene: TRBD1
CDR3 protein: CAWSRDSLSYEQYF
CDR3 DNA: TGTGCCTGGAGTCGGGACAGTCTCTCCTACGAGCAGTACTTC

clone size: -
V gene: TRBV18
J gene: TRBJ1-1
D gene: -
CDR3 protein: CASSPKTSDPLGTEAFF
CDR3 DNA: TGTGCCAGCTCACCTAAGACCAGCGATCCCTTGGGGACTGAAGCTTTCTTT

clone size: -
V gene: TRBV14
J gene: TRBJ1-6
D gene: -
CDR3 protein: CASSQEWTGSSYNSPLHF
CDR3 DNA: TGTGCCAGCAGCCAAGAATGGACTGGGAGCTCCTATAATTCACCCCTCCACTTT

clone size: -
V gene: TRBV6-5
J gene: TRBJ1-6
D gene: TRBD1
CDR3 protein: CASRQGGSYNSPLHF
CDR3 DNA: TGTGCCAGCAGGCAGGGGGGCTCCTATAATTCACCCCTCCACTTT

clone size: -
V gene: TRBV5-1
J gene: TRBJ2-3
D gene: TRBD1
CDR3 protein: CASSLIPGGAADTQYF
CDR3 DNA: TGCGCCAGCAGCTTGATTCCAGGGGGCGCCGCAGATACGCAGTATTTT

clone size: -
V gene: TRBV4-1
J gene: TRBJ2-1
D gene: -
CDR3 protein: CASSQQPTVSRANEQFF
CDR3 DNA: TGCGCCAGCAGCCAGCAACCGACAGTTAGTAGGGCCAATGAGCAGTTCTTC

clone size: -
V gene: TRBV7-9
J gene: TRBJ1-1
D gene: -
CDR3 protein: CASLGTGEAFF
CDR3 DNA: TGTGCCAGCCTCGGGACCGGAGAAGCTTTCTTT

clone size: -
V gene: TRBV7-9
J gene: TRBJ2-3
D gene: TRBD2
CDR3 protein: CASSLGLAATDTQYF
CDR3 DNA: TGTGCCAGCAGCTTGGGACTAGCGGCGACAGATACGCAGTATTTT

clone size: few
V gene: TRBV27
J gene: TRBJ1-1
D gene: -
CDR3 protein: CASSWSTGMGAFF
CDR3 DNA: TGTGCCAGCAGTTGGTCTACAGGGATGGGAGCTTTCTTT

clone size: -
V gene: TRBV2
J gene: TRBJ2-3
D gene: TRBD2
CDR3 protein: CASRGEGWADTQYF
CDR3 DNA: TGTGCCAGCAGGGGGGAGGGGTGGGCAGATACGCAGTATTTT

clone size: -
V gene: TRBV2
J gene: TRBJ1-5
D gene: TRBD1
CDR3 protein: CASSETPTGGNQPQHF
CDR3 DNA: TGTGCCAGCAGTGAGACCCCGACAGGGGGCAATCAGCCCCAGCATTTT

clone size: -
V gene: TRBV11-2
J gene: TRBJ1-1
D gene: TRBD1
CDR3 protein: CASTLFGGQLTEAFF
CDR3 DNA: TGTGCCAGCACCCTCTTTGGGGGACAGCTTACTGAAGCTTTCTTT

clone size: -
V gene: TRBV14
J gene: TRBJ2-7
D gene: TRBD1
CDR3 protein: CASSSTGGYEQYF
CDR3 DNA: TGTGCCAGCAGTTCGACAGGGGGCTACGAGCAGTACTTC

clone size: -
V gene: TRBV28
J gene: TRBJ2-1
D gene: -
CDR3 protein: CASSPDRWDYNEQFF
CDR3 DNA: TGTGCCAGCAGCCCAGACAGGTGGGACTACAATGAGCAGTTCTTC

clone size: -
V gene: TRBV27
J gene: TRBJ1-2
D gene: TRBD1
CDR3 protein: CASSLLGQAEANYGYTF
CDR3 DNA: TGTGCCAGCAGTTTATTGGGACAGGCAGAAGCTAACTATGGCTACACCTTC

clone size: -
V gene: TRBV5-1
J gene: TRBJ2-6
D gene: -
CDR3 protein: CASSLDLMDAIVTGANVLTF
CDR3 DNA: TGCGCCAGCAGCTTGGACCTCATGGACGCAATTGTCACTGGGGCCAACGTCCTGACTTTC

clone size: once
V gene: TRBV7-2
J gene: TRBJ1-6
D gene: -
CDR3 protein: CASSNRGGSPLHF
CDR3 DNA: TGTGCCAGCAGTAATAGGGGAGGTTCACCCCTCCACTTT

clone size: -
V gene: TRBV18
J gene: TRBJ1-5
D gene: -
CDR3 protein: CASSPPGNQPQHF
CDR3 DNA: TGTGCCAGCTCCCCCCCGGGCAATCAGCCCCAGCATTTT

clone size: -
V gene: TRBV9
J gene: TRBJ1-2
D gene: -
CDR3 protein: CASSVVSGYGYTF
CDR3 DNA: TGTGCCAGCAGCGTAGTTTCGGGGTATGGCTACACCTTC

clone size: -
V gene: TRBV27
J gene: TRBJ1-1
D gene: -
CDR3 protein: CASATTLNTEAFF
CDR3 DNA: TGTGCCAGCGCCACCACCTTAAACACTGAAGCTTTCTTT

clone size: -
V gene: TRBV5-5
J gene: TRBJ1-5
D gene: TRBD1
CDR3 protein: CASTQGQGNQPQHF
CDR3 DNA: TGTGCCAGCACCCAGGGACAGGGCAATCAGCCCCAGCATTTT

clone size: -
V gene: TRBV18
J gene: TRBJ2-3
D gene: TRBD2
CDR3 protein: CASSQGLDFSDTQYF
CDR3 DNA: TGTGCCAGCTCACAAGGACTAGATTTCTCAGATACGCAGTATTTT

clone size: -
V gene: TRBV14
J gene: TRBJ2-7
D gene: TRBD1
CDR3 protein: CASSPIPDRVLREQYF
CDR3 DNA: TGTGCCAGCAGCCCCATTCCGGACAGGGTCTTGCGCGAGCAGTACTTC

clone size: -
V gene: TRBV11-2
J gene: TRBJ2-1
D gene: -
CDR3 protein: CASSLGQDYNEQFF
CDR3 DNA: TGTGCCAGCAGTTTAGGACAAGATTACAATGAGCAGTTCTTC

clone size: -
V gene: TRBV19
J gene: TRBJ1-5
D gene: TRBD1
CDR3 protein: CASSVGTGGYSNQPQHF
CDR3 DNA: TGTGCCAGTAGTGTGGGGACAGGAGGATATAGCAATCAGCCCCAGCATTTT

clone size: once
V gene: TRBV19
J gene: TRBJ2-3
D gene: -
CDR3 protein: CASSKDPRNTQYF
CDR3 DNA: TGTGCCAGTAGTAAAGATCCCCGGAATACGCAGTATTTT

clone size: -
V gene: TRBV11-2
J gene: TRBJ2-1
D gene: TRBD2
CDR3 protein: CASSLGAGVYNEQFF
CDR3 DNA: TGTGCCAGCAGCTTAGGAGCGGGGGTATACAATGAGCAGTTCTTC

clone size: few
V gene: TRBV30
J gene: TRBJ1-1
D gene: -
CDR3 protein: CAWSGRGPEAFF
CDR3 DNA: TGTGCCTGGAGTGGCCGAGGCCCTGAAGCTTTCTTT

clone size: -
V gene: TRBV6-6
J gene: TRBJ1-2
D gene: TRBD1
CDR3 protein: CASSYSTGGNYGYTF
CDR3 DNA: TGTGCCAGCAGTTACTCGACAGGGGGGAACTATGGCTACACCTTC

clone size: -
V gene: TRBV3-1/TRBV3-2
J gene: TRBJ1-3
D gene: -
CDR3 protein: CASSQGTDVYF
CDR3 DNA: TGTGCCAGCAGCCAGGGGACCGACGTATATTTT

clone size: -
V gene: TRBV9
J gene: TRBJ1-5
D gene: -
CDR3 protein: CASSPQGVDQPQHF
CDR3 DNA: TGTGCCAGCAGTCCCCAGGGAGTGGACCAGCCCCAGCATTTT

clone size: -
V gene: TRBV27
J gene: TRBJ1-5
D gene: -
CDR3 protein: CASSLVGPQPQHF
CDR3 DNA: TGTGCCAGCAGTTTAGTAGGGCCTCAGCCCCAGCATTTT

clone size: -
V gene: TRBV30
J gene: TRBJ1-5
D gene: TRBD1
CDR3 protein: CAWSGTGSNQPQHF
CDR3 DNA: TGTGCCTGGAGTGGGACAGGGAGCAATCAGCCCCAGCATTTT

clone size: once
V gene: TRBV2
J gene: TRBJ1-1
D gene: TRBD1
CDR3 protein: CASKQGAAEAFF
CDR3 DNA: TGTGCCAGCAAACAGGGGGCGGCTGAAGCTTTCTTT

clone size: -
V gene: TRBV27
J gene: TRBJ2-5
D gene: TRBD2
CDR3 protein: CASSSIRLAGGPETQYF
CDR3 DNA: TGTGCCAGCAGTTCCATTCGACTAGCGGGGGGGCCAGAGACCCAGTACTTC